A selection of T cell receptor beta chains follows, all from one sample in a study of shared clonotypes between healthy human individuals. Data came from immunoSEQ multiplex PCR; TCRdb stores just in-frame clones and leaves some out. The repertoire holds about 680,000 clones, roughly 94% seen once, with 24% in the top ten. The sample comprised naive CD8+ T cells sorted from blood. Receptors were obtained from a man aged 25-45 years in good health. Both conserved end residues are part of each CDR3. The D gene is left open where the match is weak. Clone size is not always given. Where it is, it says once, few, many or a class for expanded clones.

TRBV9	-	-	TRBJ2-5	CASSVFLNGPKETQYF	TGTGCCAGCAGCGTCTTCCTAAACGGGCCCAAAGAGACCCAGTACTTC
TRBV15	once	-	TRBJ1-1	CATSRAGTEAFF	TGTGCCACCAGCAGAGCTGGCACTGAAGCTTTCTTT
TRBV27	-	-	TRBJ2-1	CASSLSGLHNEQFF	TGTGCCAGCAGTTTATCGGGACTCCACAATGAGCAGTTCTTC
TRBV6-5	-	TRBD1	TRBJ1-2	CASSYQGARYGYTF	TGTGCCAGCAGTTACCAGGGGGCCCGCTATGGCTACACCTTC
TRBV14	-	TRBD2	TRBJ2-1	CASSQRGGRAEQFF	TGTGCCAGCAGCCAACGGGGAGGGAGGGCTGAGCAGTTCTTC
TRBV28	-	TRBD1	TRBJ2-7	CASRLLRDRGYEQYF	TGTGCCAGTAGACTACTGCGGGACAGGGGCTACGAGCAGTACTTC
TRBV19	-	TRBD1	TRBJ2-4	CASSRTGAPKNIQYF	TGTGCCAGTAGCAGGACAGGGGCTCCCAAAAACATTCAGTACTTC
TRBV10-2	-	-	TRBJ1-1	CASSGVGDTEAFF	TGCGCCAGCAGTGGCGTCGGGGATACTGAAGCTTTCTTT
TRBV7-9	once	TRBD2	TRBJ2-4	CASSLISGSEPQYF	TGTGCCAGCAGCCTGATTAGCGGGAGTGAACCTCAGTACTTC
TRBV7-2	-	-	TRBJ2-5	CASSLAVLLGLGETQYF	TGTGCCAGCAGCTTAGCGGTACTCCTAGGGCTGGGGGAGACCCAGTACTTC
TRBV9	-	TRBD2	TRBJ2-2	CASSPWGSGTGELFF	TGTGCCAGCAGCCCATGGGGTAGCGGGACCGGGGAGCTGTTTTTT
TRBV7-9	-	TRBD1	TRBJ1-3	CASSQGGLTSGNTIYF	TGTGCCAGCAGCCAAGGGGGCCTGACCTCTGGAAACACCATATATTTT
TRBV30	-	TRBD2	TRBJ2-5	CAWTGTSGRETQYF	TGTGCCTGGACCGGGACTAGCGGGAGAGAGACCCAGTACTTC
TRBV11-2	-	-	TRBJ2-7	CASSFAQYSYEQYF	TGTGCCAGCAGCTTTGCCCAGTACTCCTACGAGCAGTACTTC
TRBV29-1	-	-	TRBJ1-1	CSSWGGGDPEAFF	TGCAGCTCATGGGGTGGGGGGGACCCTGAAGCTTTCTTT
TRBV2	-	-	TRBJ1-4	CASSGSPGYQNEKLFF	TGTGCCAGCAGTGGAAGCCCGGGATACCAGAATGAAAAACTGTTTTTT
TRBV5-1	-	-	TRBJ2-1	CASSSLAVSSYNEQFF	TGCGCCAGCAGCTCTTTAGCGGTAAGCTCCTACAATGAGCAGTTCTTC
TRBV7-9	once	-	TRBJ1-2	CASSLSTEANYGYTF	TGTGCCAGCAGCTTATCGACAGAAGCTAACTATGGCTACACCTTC
TRBV25-1	-	TRBD2	TRBJ2-1	CASSNVREGGKQFF	TGTGCCAGCAGTAATGTGCGGGAGGGTGGGAAGCAGTTCTTC
TRBV19	-	TRBD2	TRBJ2-2	CAISPGTSGPNTGELFF	TGTGCTATCAGTCCCGGAACTAGCGGTCCGAACACCGGGGAGCTGTTTTTT